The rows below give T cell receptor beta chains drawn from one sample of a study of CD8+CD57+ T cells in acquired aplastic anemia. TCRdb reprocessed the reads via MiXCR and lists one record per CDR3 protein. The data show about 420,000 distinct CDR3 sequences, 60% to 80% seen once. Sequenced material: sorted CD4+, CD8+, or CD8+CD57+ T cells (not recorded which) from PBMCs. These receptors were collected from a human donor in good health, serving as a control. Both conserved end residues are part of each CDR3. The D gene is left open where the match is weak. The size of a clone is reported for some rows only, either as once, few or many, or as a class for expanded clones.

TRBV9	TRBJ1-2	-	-	TGTGCCAGCAGCGAAGGGAATACGGATGGCGACACCTTC	CASSEGNTDGDTF
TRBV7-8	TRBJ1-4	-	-	TGTGCCAGCAGCTTTAGTGGGGGCGGAGAAAAACTGTTTTTT	CASSFSGGGEKLFF
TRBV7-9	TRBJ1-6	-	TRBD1	TGTGCCAGCTCGGGGGCAGGGGGTAATTCACCCCTCCACTTT	CASSGAGGNSPLHF
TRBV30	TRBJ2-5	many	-	TGTGCCTCTAGGACAGAACAAGAGACCCAGTACTTC	CASRTEQETQYF
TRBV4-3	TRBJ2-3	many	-	TGCGCCAGCAGCCAAGAGGCAGGGGATGGAGATACGCAGTATTTT	CASSQEAGDGDTQYF
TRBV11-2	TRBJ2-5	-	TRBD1	TGTGCCAGCAGCTGGACAGGGGGCTTACGGGAGACCCAGTACTTC	CASSWTGGLRETQYF
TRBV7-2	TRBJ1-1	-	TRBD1	TGTGCCAGCAGCTTGGCACAGGGGGCGAGGGAAGCCTCTGAAGCTTTCTTT	CASSLAQGAREASEAFF
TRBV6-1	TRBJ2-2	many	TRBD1	TGTGCCAGCAGTTCACCCACAGGGGGCCACACCGGGGAGCTGTTTTTT	CASSSPTGGHTGELFF
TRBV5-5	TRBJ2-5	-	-	TGTGCCAGCAGCCCCACAGCTGGCGGGCTCCTCTTCGGGACCCAGTACTTC	CASSPTAGGLLFGTQYF
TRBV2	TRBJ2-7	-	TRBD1	TGTGCCAGCATCCGGGACAGGCCCTACGAGCAGTACTTC	CASIRDRPYEQYF
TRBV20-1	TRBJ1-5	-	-	TGCAGTGCTAGTGGAACCAATGAAAAACAGCATTTT	CSASGTNEKQHF
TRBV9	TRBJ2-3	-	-	TGTGCCATCAGTGAGTTAGGCCGGGCGGAGGGCACAGATACGCAGTATTTT	CAISELGRAEGTDTQYF
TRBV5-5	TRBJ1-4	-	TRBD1	TGTGCCAGCAGCAGAGGCCAGGGGACAGGGAGAAAACTGTTTTTT	CASSRGQGTGRKLFF
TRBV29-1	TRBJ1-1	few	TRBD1	TGCAGCGGGGGGACAGGGGAAGGGTCTGAAGCTTTCTTT	CSGGTGEGSEAFF
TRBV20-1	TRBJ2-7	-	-	TGCAGTGCTTACAGGCAACCCCAGTACTACGAGCAGTACTTC	CSAYRQPQYYEQYF
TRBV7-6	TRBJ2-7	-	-	TGTGCCAGCAGGCCTAGTGGTGGCGAGCAGTACTTC	CASRPSGGEQYF
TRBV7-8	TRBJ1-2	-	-	TGTGCCAGCAGCCTTGGGAGGGGGAACACTGAAGCTGGCTACACCTTC	CASSLGRGNTEAGYTF
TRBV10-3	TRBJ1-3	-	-	TGTGCCACAACTAACGACGGCCACTCTGGAAACACCATATATTTT	CATTNDGHSGNTIYF
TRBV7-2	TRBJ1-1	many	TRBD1	TGTGCCAGCAGCTTCGGACAGGGGGGGACTGAAGCTTTCTTT	CASSFGQGGTEAFF
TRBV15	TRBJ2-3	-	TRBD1	TGTGCCACCAGCAGGGCTACAGGGGGGAATACGCAGTATTTT	CATSRATGGNTQYF
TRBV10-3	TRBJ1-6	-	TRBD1	TGTGCCATCAGTACGGGACAGGGGATTAATTCACCCCTCCACTTT	CAISTGQGINSPLHF